The clone carrying this T cell receptor beta chain came up a few times. Its antigen is unidentified. This sample is drawn from a study of T cell repertoires in cytomegalovirus infection. Study-wide background: Public signatures in TCR beta pointed to CMV infection and matching HLA type.

Using its own MiXCR run on the reads, TCRdb lists one record per CDR3 protein. The sample contains under 850,000 distinct CDR3 sequences, about 33% of which appear only once. Germline V CDR1 and CDR2: MNHEY, SVGAGI. The CDR3 has 17 amino acids. After removal of 6 bases from V and 5 bases from J, the junction contained 14 bases not matched to a gene. Study outcomes and limitations: Based on cumulative public TCR beta family frequency, carriers of CMV plus the relevant HLA were identified.

The chain couples TRBV6-5 to TRBJ2-1, with 9 bases lining up with TRBD1. This receptor was obtained from a human donor in good health (CMV status not recorded). Some clones in this sample may be carry-over from other donors' samples. The sequences come from cultured PBMCs, collected from culture after CMV antigen stimulation. Written as DNA, the CDR3 is TGTGCCAGCAGCCAATCAATACGGGACAGGGTACACAATGAGCAGTTCTTC. It yields the protein CASSQSIRDRVHNEQFF.